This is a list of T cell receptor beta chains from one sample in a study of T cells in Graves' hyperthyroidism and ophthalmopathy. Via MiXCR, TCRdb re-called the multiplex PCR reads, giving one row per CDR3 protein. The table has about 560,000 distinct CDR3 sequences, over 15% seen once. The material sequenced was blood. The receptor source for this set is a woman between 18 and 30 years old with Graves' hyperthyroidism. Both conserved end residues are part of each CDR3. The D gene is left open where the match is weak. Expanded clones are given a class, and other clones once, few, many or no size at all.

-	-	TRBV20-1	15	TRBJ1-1	CSAREVLGVYTEAFF	TGCAGTGCTAGGGAGGTCCTGGGGGTGTACACTGAAGCTTTCTTT
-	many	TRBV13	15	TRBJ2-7	CASSHGTYSSYEQYF	TGTGCCAGCAGCCACGGGACATATAGCTCCTACGAGCAGTACTTC
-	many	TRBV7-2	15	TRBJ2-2	CASSVTRENTGELFF	TGTGCCAGCAGCGTTACACGGGAGAACACCGGGGAGCTGTTTTTT
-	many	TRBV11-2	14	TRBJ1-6	CASSPGVGNSPLHF	TGTGCCAGCAGCCCAGGGGTCGGGAATTCACCCCTCCACTTT
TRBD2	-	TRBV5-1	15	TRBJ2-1	CASEGLAGGLNEQFF	TGCGCCAGTGAGGGACTAGCGGGAGGTTTGAATGAGCAGTTCTTC
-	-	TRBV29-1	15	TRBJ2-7	CSVEVAGESSYEQYF	TGCAGCGTTGAAGTGGCGGGCGAGAGCTCCTACGAGCAGTACTTC
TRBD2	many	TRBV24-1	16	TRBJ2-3	CATSDLPTSGTDTQYF	TGTGCCACCAGTGACTTGCCAACTAGCGGCACAGATACGCAGTATTTT
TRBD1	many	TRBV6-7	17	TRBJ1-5	CASTLQRGQGQRGPQHF	TGTGCCAGCACTCTTCAACGAGGACAGGGACAACGAGGGCCCCAGCATTTT
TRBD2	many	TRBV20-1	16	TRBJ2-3	CSASLGGRKGTDTQYF	TGCAGTGCCTCACTGGGCGGGAGGAAGGGCACAGATACGCAGTATTTT
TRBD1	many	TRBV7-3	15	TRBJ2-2	CASSLTAGGDGELFF	TGTGCCAGCAGCTTAACGGCAGGGGGCGACGGGGAGCTGTTTTTT
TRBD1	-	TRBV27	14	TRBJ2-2	CASRDRTNTGELFF	TGTGCCAGCAGGGACAGGACGAACACCGGGGAGCTGTTTTTT
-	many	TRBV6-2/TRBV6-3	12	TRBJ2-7	CASRNDRPEQYF	TGTGCCAGCAGAAACGACAGGCCCGAGCAGTACTTC
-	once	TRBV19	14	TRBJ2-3	CASNGWTTTDTQYF	TGTGCCAGTAACGGGTGGACTACCACAGATACGCAGTATTTT